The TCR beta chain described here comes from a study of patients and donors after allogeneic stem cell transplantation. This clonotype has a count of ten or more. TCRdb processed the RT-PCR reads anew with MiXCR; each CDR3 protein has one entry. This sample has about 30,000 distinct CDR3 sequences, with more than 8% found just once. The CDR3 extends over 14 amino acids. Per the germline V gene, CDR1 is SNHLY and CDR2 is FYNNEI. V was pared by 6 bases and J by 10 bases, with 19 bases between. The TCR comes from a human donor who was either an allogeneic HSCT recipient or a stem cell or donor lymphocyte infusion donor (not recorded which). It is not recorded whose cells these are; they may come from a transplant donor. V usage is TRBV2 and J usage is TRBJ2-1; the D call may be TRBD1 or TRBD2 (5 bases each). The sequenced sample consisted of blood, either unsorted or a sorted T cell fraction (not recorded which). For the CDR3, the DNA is TGTGCCAGCAGCCAGGGAGTTTATCTTTCGGAGCAGTTCTTC. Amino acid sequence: CASSQGVYLSEQFF.